These 31 T cell receptor beta chains originate from one sample sequenced in a study of cytomegalovirus exposure and HLA in healthy donors. Researchers ran the PCR with 60 Vbeta and 13 Jbeta primers. Repertoires were generated with immunoSEQ multiplex PCR, while TCRdb's copy carries only in-frame clones and drops some. The sample has 81,000 or so clones, 77% seen once; the top ten hold approximately 3%. What was sequenced was PBMCs. The source is a man aged 45-65 years in good health and CMV-seropositive.

The J gene is TRBJ1-2, the V gene TRBV6-5; D unclear. This CDR3 has 15 amino acids. Germline lookup yields CDR1 MNHEY and CDR2 SVGAGI. The V end lost 6 bases, the J end lost 3 bases, and 17 bases lay between the germline ends. The CDR3 is CASSSADSSDYGYTF. The CDR3 nucleotides read TGTGCCAGCAGCTCCGCGGACTCGAGTGACTATGGCTACACCTTC.

A few counts support this clone. The V and J genes are TRBV11-2 and TRBJ2-7; TRBD2 matches at 7 bases. The CDR3 contains 15 residues. With V trimmed by 5 bases and J by 0 bases, 7 bases remained unmatched. CDR1 is SGHAT, CDR2 FQNNGV, per germline. The CDR3 DNA sequence: TGTGCCAGCAGCCTCATAGCGGGTACCTCCTACGAGCAGTACTTC. This codes for CASSLIAGTSYEQYF.

CDR3 protein: CASSFTSGKSYEQYF. The CDR3 region has the DNA TGTGCCAGCAGTTTTACTAGCGGGAAGTCCTACGAGCAGTACTTC. The chain combines TRBV28 with TRBJ2-7; 10 bases map to TRBD2. The CDR3 is 15 residues long. The germline gives CDR1 MDHEN, CDR2 SYDVKM. The V segment lost 3 bases and the J segment 1 base; nucleotides outside the gene matches: 3.

V usage is TRBV11-2 and J usage is TRBJ2-5; 10 bases agree with TRBD2. CDR1 and CDR2 (germline): SGHAT, FQNNGV. The CDR3 runs 16 residues. J lost 1 base, V lost 1 base, and 3 bases had no gene match. The CDR3 DNA reads as TGTGCCAGCAGCTTAGGGACTAGCGGCTTCCAAGAGACCCAGTACTTC. It codes for CASSLGTSGFQETQYF.

With respect to this clone: The junction departs from germline at one end; a sequencing error may be responsible. The chain carries TRBV10-2 and TRBJ1-1, with 7 bases lining up with TRBD1. Germline CDR1 and CDR2: WSHSY and SAAADI. There are 13 residues in the CDR3. CDR3 protein: CAGSSQGSTEAFF. CDR3 coding DNA: TGCGCCGGCAGTTCACAGGGGTCCACTGAAGCTTTCTTT.

The rearrangement links TRBV9 to TRBJ1-6; the match to TRBD1 covers 10 bases. Trimming at V came to 2 bases and at J to 7 bases, leaving 3 bases not matched to a gene. The germline CDR1 and CDR2 sequences are SGDLS and YYNGEE. This CDR3 is 15 amino acids long. The DNA of the CDR3 is TGTGCCAGCAGCGTGACGGACAGGGGGAATTCACCCCTCCACTTT. Its translation is CASSVTDRGNSPLHF.

The J gene is TRBJ2-7, the V gene TRBV27; 7 bases agree with TRBD2. CDR1 and CDR2 (germline): MNHEY, SMNVEV (reference sequence). This CDR3 spans 16 amino acids. V lost 5 bases to trimming and J lost 2 bases; unmatched junction nucleotides: 12. This CDR3 reads CASSPSLGGRAYEQYF. Written as DNA, the CDR3 is TGTGCCAGCAGTCCCAGTTTGGGCGGGAGAGCCTACGAGCAGTACTTC.

The genes are TRBV7-2 and TRBJ1-5; TRBD1 aligns across 9 bases. CDR3 size: 14 residues. After removal of 5 bases from V and 5 bases from J, the junction contained 4 bases not matched to a gene. Germline CDR1 and CDR2: SGHTA and FQGNSA. The CDR3 DNA follows: TGTGCCAGCAGCCGGACAGGGGAAGATCAGCCCCAGCATTTT. Protein sequence: CASSRTGEDQPQHF. Full variable domain (rest looked up from reference TRBV7-2 and TRBJ1-5): GAGVSQSPSNKVTEKGKDVELRCDPISGHTALYWYRQSLGQGLEFLIYFQGNSAPDKSGLPSDRFSAERTGGSVSTLTIQRTQQEDSAVYLCASSRTGEDQPQHFGDGTRLSIL.

DNA for the CDR3: TGTGCCAGCAGCTTAGCGCCCAGGGGGGACGAGCAGTACTTC. Translated: CASSLAPRGDEQYF. The J gene is TRBJ2-7, the V gene TRBV7-9, with D possibly matching TRBD1 (7 bases). CDR1 and CDR2 (germline): SEHNR, FQNEAQ (reference sequence). The CDR3 loop spans 14 amino acids. Trimming removed 0 bases from V and 5 bases from J, with 11 bases in between.

The chain links TRBV5-1 to TRBJ1-1; TRBD1 is a possible D gene (6 bases). The germline V gene encodes CDR1 SGHRS and CDR2 YFSETQ. V shed 4 bases and J shed 2 bases, with 15 bases lying between them. The CDR3 consists of 15 residues. The CDR3: CASSPRPDSNTEAFF. The CDR3 coding sequence is TGCGCCAGCAGCCCCAGACCGGACAGCAACACTGAAGCTTTCTTT.

This chain joins TRBV27 and TRBJ2-7, with D perhaps matching TRBD2 (5 bases). Germline V CDR1 and CDR2: MNHEY, SMNVEV (reference sequence). The CDR3 spans 16 residues. V was pared by 3 bases and J by 2 bases, with 17 bases between. CDR3 nucleotide sequence: TGTGCCAGCAGTTTCCTAGCTGCGACTTCTGCCTACGAGCAGTACTTC. It encodes CASSFLAATSAYEQYF.

The count of this clone is one. The rearrangement uses TRBV9 and TRBJ2-7, with 10 bases identical to TRBD2. V was clipped by 4 bases and J by 3 bases; unmatched bases: 7. The CDR3 runs 15 residues. Germline-derived CDR1 and CDR2 are SGDLS and YYNGEE. This chain's CDR3 is CASSPSGLANYEQYF. The CDR3 DNA reads TGTGCCAGCAGCCCCTCGGGACTAGCGAACTACGAGCAGTACTTC.

V gene TRBV5-1 combines with J gene TRBJ1-1; D ambiguous. Per the germline V gene, CDR1 is SGHRS and CDR2 is YFSETQ. CDR3 length: 15 residues. V was clipped by 1 base and J by 4 bases, with 14 bases between them. The CDR3 here is CASSLSAPQVTEAFF. The CDR3 DNA reads TGCGCCAGCAGCTTGTCGGCACCCCAGGTCACTGAAGCTTTCTTT.

The chain links TRBV7-3 to TRBJ2-3; 8 bases match TRBD2. CDR3 length equals 15 residues. Germline loops: CDR1 SGHTA, CDR2 FQGTGA. V lost 4 bases to trimming and J lost 3 bases; unmatched junction nucleotides: 6. The CDR3 spells CASSSLSGSTDTQYF. The CDR3 DNA follows: TGTGCCAGCAGCTCGCTAAGCGGGAGTACAGATACGCAGTATTTT.

The chain joins TRBV7-3 to TRBJ2-1; D may be TRBD1 (5 bases). The CDR3 consists of 16 residues. The germline V and J ends were trimmed by 2 bases and 2 bases, with 13 bases remaining between them. Germline V gene lookup returns CDR1 SGHTA and CDR2 FQGTGA. CDR3 loop: CASSLQGSETYNEQFF. CDR3 nucleotides: TGTGCCAGCAGCTTACAGGGTTCTGAAACCTACAATGAGCAGTTCTTC. The full variable domain, completed using reference TRBV7-3 and TRBJ2-1, is GAGVSQTPSNKVTEKGKYVELRCDPISGHTALYWYRQSLGQGPEFLIYFQGTGAADDSGLPNDRFFAVRPEGSVSTLKIQRTERGDSAVYLCASSLQGSETYNEQFFGPGTRLTVL.

This chain links TRBV5-1 with TRBJ2-1; TRBD2 might be the D (6 bases). Germline CDR1 SGHRS, CDR2 YFSETQ. CDR3 length: 14 residues. V lost 2 bases to trimming and J lost 8 bases, with 14 bases between them. CDR3 region: CASSFRLVVDEQFF. DNA of the CDR3: TGCGCCAGCAGCTTCCGACTAGTAGTCGATGAGCAGTTCTTC.

J is TRBJ2-5 and V is TRBV4-2; the match to TRBD2 covers 11 bases. Trimming removed 5 bases from V and 3 bases from J; junction bases left unmatched: 8. The CDR3 length is 16 residues. The germline CDR1 and CDR2 sequences are LGHNA and YNFKEQ. CDR3 sequence (DNA): TGTGCCAGCAGCGTCCGACTAGCGGGGACAAAAGAGACCCAGTACTTC. This sequence encodes CASSVRLAGTKETQYF.

Points on this clone: The junction shows a germline mismatch at one end, possibly a read error. The CDR3 loop reads CSSGRVQETQYF. CDR3 sequence (DNA): TGTTCCAGCGGGCGGGTTCAAGAGACCCAGTACTTC. The chain joins TRBV7-9 to TRBJ2-5, with TRBD2 as a possible D gene (6 bases). CDR3 size: 12 residues. In germline, CDR1 is SEHNR, CDR2 FQNEAQ (reference sequence).

This clone was counted only a few times. The chain joins TRBV9 to TRBJ2-1, with 8 bases identical to TRBD2. This CDR3 comprises 15 residues. The V and J ends lost 7 bases and 5 bases, in that order; junction bases with no gene match: 11. The germline gives CDR1 SGDLS, CDR2 YYNGEE. CDR3 sequence reads: CASGDTSGGDNEQFF. Written as DNA, the CDR3 is TGTGCCAGCGGAGATACTAGCGGCGGGGACAATGAGCAGTTCTTC. Looking up the rest from reference TRBV9 and TRBJ2-1 gives the full variable domain: DSGVTQTPKHLITATGQRVTLRCSPRSGDLSVYWYQQSLDQGLQFLIQYYNGEERAKGNILERFSAQQFPDLHSELNLSSLELGDSALYFCASGDTSGGDNEQFFGPGTRLTVL.

The chain joins TRBV30 to TRBJ2-7, with D uncertain. CDR3 size: 13 residues. Deletions cut 0 bases from V and 5 bases from J, with 11 bases between. Germline V CDR1 and CDR2: GTSNPN, SVGIG (reference sequence). The CDR3: CAWSVGQVNEQYF. The CDR3, as DNA: TGTGCCTGGAGTGTAGGCCAGGTTAACGAGCAGTACTTC.

The chain combines TRBV29-1 with TRBJ2-3; no reliable D call. The V gene's germline CDR1 is SQVTM and CDR2 ANQGSEA. The V end was cut by 2 bases, the J end by 4 bases, with 13 bases between. The CDR3 length is 14 residues. CDR3 sequence reads: CSVEIWRGADTQYF. The CDR3 DNA is TGCAGCGTTGAAATTTGGCGAGGAGCAGATACGCAGTATTTT.

This clone was observed a few times. The chain links TRBV18 to TRBJ2-7, with 9 nucleotides matching TRBD2. The CDR3 runs to 16 residues. V shed 3 bases, J shed 5 bases, and the junction held 11 bases outside the gene matches. Germline CDR1 and CDR2: KGHSH and LQKENI. DNA for the CDR3: TGTGCCAGCTCACCCTCTAGTGGACTAGCGACCCACGAGCAGTACTTC. Amino acid sequence: CASSPSSGLATHEQYF.

The chain has TRBV2 and TRBJ2-1; 7 bases align to TRBD1. The germline V gene encodes CDR1 SNHLY and CDR2 FYNNEI. The CDR3 totals 15 residues. J gave up 9 bases and V 2 bases, and 10 bases lay outside the gene matches. The CDR3 reads CASSERTGLRAEQFF. DNA of the CDR3: TGTGCCAGCAGTGAAAGGACAGGCTTAAGGGCTGAGCAGTTCTTC.

There are a few counts of this clone. The chain uses TRBV11-3 and TRBJ2-7; 8 bases match TRBD1. Germline trimming cut 8 bases from V and 0 bases from J; bases unmatched to any gene: 12. The length of the CDR3 is 16 residues. Germline CDR1 is SGHNT and CDR2 is YENEEA. As DNA, the CDR3 is TGTGCCAGCGATGCCAGGACAGGGAACCTCTCCTACGAGCAGTACTTC. Translation gives CASDARTGNLSYEQYF.

CDR3 bases: TGTGCCAGCAGCTTTGGGCTAAGCACAGATACGCAGTATTTT. Amino acid sequence: CASSFGLSTDTQYF. This chain joins TRBV7-2 and TRBJ2-3; unclear D gene. This CDR3 is 14 amino acids long. Germline-derived CDR1 and CDR2 are SGHTA and FQGNSA. V gave up 3 bases and J gave up 0 bases, with 7 bases separating them. The entire variable domain, with the rest obtained from reference TRBV7-2 and TRBJ2-3, is as follows: GAGVSQSPSNKVTEKGKDVELRCDPISGHTALYWYRQSLGQGLEFLIYFQGNSAPDKSGLPSDRFSAERTGGSVSTLTIQRTQQEDSAVYLCASSFGLSTDTQYFGPGTRLTVL.

This clone appeared once. The CDR3 loop reads CAISESKLAGGSEQYF. The CDR3 DNA is TGTGCCATCAGTGAGTCGAAACTAGCGGGAGGGAGCGAGCAGTACTTC. The chain employs TRBV10-3 and TRBJ2-7; 13 bases are shared with TRBD2. Per the germline V gene, CDR1 is ENHRY and CDR2 is SYGVKD. Trimming took 0 bases from V and 6 from J; bases not matched to a gene: 5. The CDR3 is 16 residues long.

The CDR3 DNA reads TGTGCCAGCAGCTTATGGACAGATAACACTGAAGCTTTCTTT. It translates to CASSLWTDNTEAFF. The gene calls are TRBV7-9 and TRBJ1-1; the D gene is possibly TRBD1 (6 bases). This CDR3 is 14 amino acids long. Trimming removed 2 bases at V and 2 bases at J, with 9 bases between. Germline loops: CDR1 SEHNR, CDR2 FQNEAQ (reference sequence). Filled out from reference TRBV7-9 and TRBJ1-1, the complete variable domain reads DTGVSQNPRHKITKRGQNVTFRCDPISEHNRLYWYRQTLGQGPEFLTYFQNEAQLEKSRLLSDRFSAERPKGSFSTLEIQRTEQGDSAMYLCASSLWTDNTEAFFGQGTRLTVV.

This sequence joins TRBV18 and TRBJ1-3, with TRBD1 matching 8 bases. The trim removed 4 bases at V and 0 bases at J, leaving 11 bases unmatched. The germline gives CDR1 KGHSH, CDR2 LQKENI. The length of the CDR3 is 18 residues. CDR3 coding DNA: TGTGCCAGCTCACGGCCAGGGGGCATTCCCCGCTCTGGAAACACCATATATTTT. Protein: CASSRPGGIPRSGNTIYF.

CDR3 sequence: CASSSRGTSKFEQFF. The CDR3 DNA sequence: TGTGCCAGCAGCTCGCGCGGGACCTCCAAGTTTGAGCAGTTCTTC. The chain carries TRBV5-6 and TRBJ2-1; TRBD2 is a possible D gene (6 bases). Germline V CDR1 and CDR2: SGHDT, YYEEEE. Trimming took 3 bases from V and 9 from J, leaving 19 bases between them. The CDR3 is made up of 15 amino acids.

The chain couples TRBV2 to TRBJ1-2; D is ambiguous. This CDR3 is built from 11 residues. Germline loops: CDR1 SNHLY, CDR2 FYNNEI. With 6 bases removed from V and 5 bases from J, the gap between germline ends came to 7 bases. The CDR3 sequence: CASSDQYGYTF. The CDR3 DNA sequence: TGTGCCAGCAGCGATCAGTATGGCTACACCTTC.

This rearrangement joins TRBV5-6 to TRBJ2-7; no clear D. The ends were cut back, 4 bases at V and 3 bases at J, with 11 bases in the middle. The CDR3 has 13 residues. Germline V gives CDR1 SGHDT, CDR2 YYEEEE. The DNA of the CDR3 is TGTGCCAGCAGCCCCCGCGGTATCTACGAGCAGTACTTC. It is translated as CASSPRGIYEQYF.